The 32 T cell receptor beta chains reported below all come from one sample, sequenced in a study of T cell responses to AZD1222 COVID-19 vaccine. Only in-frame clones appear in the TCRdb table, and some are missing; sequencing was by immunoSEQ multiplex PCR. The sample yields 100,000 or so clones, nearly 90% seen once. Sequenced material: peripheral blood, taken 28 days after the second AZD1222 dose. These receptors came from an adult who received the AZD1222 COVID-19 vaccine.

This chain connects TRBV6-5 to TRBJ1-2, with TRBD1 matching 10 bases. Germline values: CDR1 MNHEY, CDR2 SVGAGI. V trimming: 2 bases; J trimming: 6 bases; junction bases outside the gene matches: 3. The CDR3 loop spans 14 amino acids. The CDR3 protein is CASSYADRGNGYTF. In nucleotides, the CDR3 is TGTGCCAGCAGTTACGCGGACAGGGGGAATGGCTACACCTTC.

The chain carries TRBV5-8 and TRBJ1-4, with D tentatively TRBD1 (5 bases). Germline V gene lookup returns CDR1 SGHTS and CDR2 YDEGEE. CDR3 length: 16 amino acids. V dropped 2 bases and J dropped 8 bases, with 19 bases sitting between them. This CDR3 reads CASSFQGEGEREKLFF. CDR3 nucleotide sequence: TGTGCCAGCAGCTTCCAGGGCGAAGGGGAGAGAGAAAAACTGTTTTTT.

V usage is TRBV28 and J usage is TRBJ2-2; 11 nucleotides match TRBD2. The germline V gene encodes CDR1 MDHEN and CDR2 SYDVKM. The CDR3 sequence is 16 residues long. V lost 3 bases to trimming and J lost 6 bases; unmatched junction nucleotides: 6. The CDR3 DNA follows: TGTGCCAGCAGTTTTGTAGCGGGAGGGTGGTCCGGGGAGCTGTTTTTT. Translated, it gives CASSFVAGGWSGELFF.

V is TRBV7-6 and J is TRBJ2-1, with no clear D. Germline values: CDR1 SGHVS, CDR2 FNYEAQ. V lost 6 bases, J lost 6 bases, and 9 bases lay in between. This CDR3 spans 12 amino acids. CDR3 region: CASSSPSNEQFF. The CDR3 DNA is TGTGCCAGCAGTTCGCCCTCCAATGAGCAGTTCTTC.

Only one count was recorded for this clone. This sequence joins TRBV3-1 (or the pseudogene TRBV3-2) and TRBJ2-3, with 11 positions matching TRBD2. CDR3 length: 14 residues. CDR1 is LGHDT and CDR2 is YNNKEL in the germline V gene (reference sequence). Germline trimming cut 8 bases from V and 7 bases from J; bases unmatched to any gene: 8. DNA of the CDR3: TGTGCCAGCCTTAGCGGGAGGGCGGACAATACGCAGTATTTT. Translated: CASLSGRADNTQYF.

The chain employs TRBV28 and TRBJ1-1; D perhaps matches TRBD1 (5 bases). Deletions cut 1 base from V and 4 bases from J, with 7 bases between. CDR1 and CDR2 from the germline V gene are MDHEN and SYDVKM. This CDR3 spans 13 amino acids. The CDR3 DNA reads TGTGCCAGCAGTTTATTGGGGCCCACTGAAGCTTTCTTT. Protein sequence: CASSLLGPTEAFF.

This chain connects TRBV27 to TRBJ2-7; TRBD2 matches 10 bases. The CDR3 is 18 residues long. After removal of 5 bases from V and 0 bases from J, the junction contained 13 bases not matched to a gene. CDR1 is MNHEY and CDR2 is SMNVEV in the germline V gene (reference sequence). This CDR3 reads CASSQMTERGGASYEQYF. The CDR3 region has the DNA TGTGCCAGCAGTCAAATGACAGAGCGGGGGGGCGCCTCCTACGAGCAGTACTTC.

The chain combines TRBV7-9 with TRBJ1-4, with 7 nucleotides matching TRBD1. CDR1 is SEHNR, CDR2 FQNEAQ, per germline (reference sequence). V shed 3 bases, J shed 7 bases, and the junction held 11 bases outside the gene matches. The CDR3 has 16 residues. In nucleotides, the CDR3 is TGTGCCAGCAGCTTTTCGACAGGGTGGGGATCTGAAAAACTGTTTTTT. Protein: CASSFSTGWGSEKLFF.

The CDR3 here is CASSRTSGQETQYF. The CDR3 DNA reads TGTGCCAGCAGTAGGACTAGCGGACAAGAGACCCAGTACTTC. The chain couples TRBV2 to TRBJ2-5; the match to TRBD2 covers 10 bases. V lost 5 bases, J lost 2 bases, and 2 bases stayed unmatched. CDR3 length equals 14 residues. Looked up from germline, CDR1 is SNHLY and CDR2 is FYNNEI.

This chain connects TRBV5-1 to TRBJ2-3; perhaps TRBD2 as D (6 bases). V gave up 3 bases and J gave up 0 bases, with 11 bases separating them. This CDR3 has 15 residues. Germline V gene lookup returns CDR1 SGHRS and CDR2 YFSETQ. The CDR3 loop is CASSSSGTSTDTQYF. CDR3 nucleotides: TGCGCCAGCAGCTCCTCCGGGACTAGCACAGATACGCAGTATTTT.

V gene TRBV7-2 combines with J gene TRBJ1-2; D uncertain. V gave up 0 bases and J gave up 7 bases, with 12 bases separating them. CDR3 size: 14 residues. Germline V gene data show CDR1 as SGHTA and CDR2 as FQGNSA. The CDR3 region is CASSLAPAEAGYTF. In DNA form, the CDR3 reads TGTGCCAGCAGCTTAGCCCCGGCGGAGGCTGGCTACACCTTC.

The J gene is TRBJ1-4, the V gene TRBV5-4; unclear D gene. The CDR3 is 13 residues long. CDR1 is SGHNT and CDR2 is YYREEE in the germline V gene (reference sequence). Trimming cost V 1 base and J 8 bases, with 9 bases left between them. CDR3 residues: CASSLSLVEKLFF. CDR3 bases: TGTGCCAGCAGCTTGTCGTTGGTCGAAAAACTGTTTTTT.

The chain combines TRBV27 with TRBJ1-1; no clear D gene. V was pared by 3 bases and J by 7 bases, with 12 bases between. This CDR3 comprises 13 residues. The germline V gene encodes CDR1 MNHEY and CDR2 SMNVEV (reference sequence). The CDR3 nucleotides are TGTGCCAGCAGTTTTGAGCGGGGTGGTGAAGCTTTCTTT. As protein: CASSFERGGEAFF.

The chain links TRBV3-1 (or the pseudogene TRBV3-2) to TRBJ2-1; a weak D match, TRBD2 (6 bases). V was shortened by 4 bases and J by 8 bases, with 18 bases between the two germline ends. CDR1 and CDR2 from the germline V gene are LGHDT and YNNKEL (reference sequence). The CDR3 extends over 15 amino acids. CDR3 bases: TGTGCCAGCAGCCTACGACTAGAACTTTTCGATGAGCAGTTCTTC. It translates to CASSLRLELFDEQFF.

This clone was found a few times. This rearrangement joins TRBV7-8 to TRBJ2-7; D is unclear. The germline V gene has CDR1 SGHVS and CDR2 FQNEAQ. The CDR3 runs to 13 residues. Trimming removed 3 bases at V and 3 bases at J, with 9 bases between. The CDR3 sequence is CASSFGSLYEQYF. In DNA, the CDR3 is TGTGCCAGCAGCTTCGGCTCACTCTACGAGCAGTACTTC.

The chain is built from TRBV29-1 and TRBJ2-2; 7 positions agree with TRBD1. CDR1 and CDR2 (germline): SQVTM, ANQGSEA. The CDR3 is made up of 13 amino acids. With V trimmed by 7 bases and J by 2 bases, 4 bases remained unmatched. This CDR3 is CSADRTNTGELFF. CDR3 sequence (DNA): TGCAGCGCGGACAGGACTAACACCGGGGAGCTGTTTTTT.

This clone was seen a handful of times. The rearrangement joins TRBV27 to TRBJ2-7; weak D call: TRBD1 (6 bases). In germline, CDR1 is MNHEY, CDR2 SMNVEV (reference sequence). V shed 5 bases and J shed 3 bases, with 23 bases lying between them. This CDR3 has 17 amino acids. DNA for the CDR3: TGTGCCAGCAGTACCGATAATGGGGCAGGGGTTCGCTACGAGCAGTACTTC. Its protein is CASSTDNGAGVRYEQYF.

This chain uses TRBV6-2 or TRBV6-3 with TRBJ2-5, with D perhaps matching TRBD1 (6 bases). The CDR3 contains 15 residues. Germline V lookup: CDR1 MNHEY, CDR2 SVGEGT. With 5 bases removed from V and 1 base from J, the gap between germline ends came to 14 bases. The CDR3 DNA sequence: TGTGCCAGCAGTCACCACGGACAGACCCAAGAGACCCAGTACTTC. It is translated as CASSHHGQTQETQYF.

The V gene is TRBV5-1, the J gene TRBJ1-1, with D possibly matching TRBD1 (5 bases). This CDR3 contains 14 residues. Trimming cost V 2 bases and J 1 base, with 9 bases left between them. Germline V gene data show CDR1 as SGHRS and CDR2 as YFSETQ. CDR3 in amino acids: CASSFRAGNTEAFF. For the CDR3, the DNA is TGCGCCAGCAGCTTCAGGGCCGGGAACACTGAAGCTTTCTTT.

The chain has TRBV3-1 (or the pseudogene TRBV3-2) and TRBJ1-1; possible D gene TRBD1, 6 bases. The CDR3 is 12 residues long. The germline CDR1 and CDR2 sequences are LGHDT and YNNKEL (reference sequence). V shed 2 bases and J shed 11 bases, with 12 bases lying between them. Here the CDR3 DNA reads TGTGCCAGCAGCCAATCGACAGGCGTGGCTTTCTTT. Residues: CASSQSTGVAFF.

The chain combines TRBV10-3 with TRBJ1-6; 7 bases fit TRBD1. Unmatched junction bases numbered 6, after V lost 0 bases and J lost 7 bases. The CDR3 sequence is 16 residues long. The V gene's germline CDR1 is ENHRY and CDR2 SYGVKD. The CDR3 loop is CAISESGNRGNSPLHF. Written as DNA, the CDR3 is TGTGCCATCAGTGAGTCTGGAAACAGGGGAAATTCACCCCTCCACTTT.

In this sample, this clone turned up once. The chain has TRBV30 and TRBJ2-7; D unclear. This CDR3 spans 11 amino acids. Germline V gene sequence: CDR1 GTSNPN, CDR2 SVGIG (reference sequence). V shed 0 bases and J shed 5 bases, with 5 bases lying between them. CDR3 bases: TGTGCCTGGAGTGTGTATAACGAGCAGTACTTC. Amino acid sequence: CAWSVYNEQYF.

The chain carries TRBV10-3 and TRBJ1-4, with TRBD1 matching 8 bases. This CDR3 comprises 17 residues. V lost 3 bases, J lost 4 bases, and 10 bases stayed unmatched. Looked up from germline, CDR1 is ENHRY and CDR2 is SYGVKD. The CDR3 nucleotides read TGTGCCATCAGTGATAGGACAGGGTTGGCGATTAATGAAAAACTGTTTTTT. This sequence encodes CAISDRTGLAINEKLFF.

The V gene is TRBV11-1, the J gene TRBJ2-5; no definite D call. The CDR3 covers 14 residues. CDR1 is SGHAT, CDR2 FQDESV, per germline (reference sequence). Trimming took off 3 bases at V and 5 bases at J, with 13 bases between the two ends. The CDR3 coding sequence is TGTGCCAGCAGCTTCACAGATTTCGGGGAGACCCAGTACTTC. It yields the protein CASSFTDFGETQYF.

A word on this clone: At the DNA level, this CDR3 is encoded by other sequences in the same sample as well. The CDR3 sequence is CSAPRTDTQYF. The CDR3 coding sequence is TGCAGTGCCCCTAGGACAGATACGCAGTATTTT. The rearrangement joins TRBV20-1 to TRBJ2-3; unclear D gene. The CDR3 is 11 residues long. Germline values: CDR1 DFQATT, CDR2 SNEGSKA (reference sequence). The V end was cut by 6 bases, the J end by 3 bases, with 7 bases between.

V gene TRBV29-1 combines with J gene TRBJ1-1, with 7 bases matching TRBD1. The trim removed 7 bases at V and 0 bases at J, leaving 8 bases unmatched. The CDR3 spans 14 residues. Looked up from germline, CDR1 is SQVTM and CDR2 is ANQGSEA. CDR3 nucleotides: TGCAGCGCTGGCGGGACAGTAATGAACACTGAAGCTTTCTTT. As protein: CSAGGTVMNTEAFF.

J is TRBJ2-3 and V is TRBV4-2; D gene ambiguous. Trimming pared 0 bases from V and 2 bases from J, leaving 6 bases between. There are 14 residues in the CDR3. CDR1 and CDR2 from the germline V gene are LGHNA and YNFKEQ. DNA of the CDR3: TGTGCCAGCAGCCAAGATGTATACACAGATACGCAGTATTTT. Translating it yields CASSQDVYTDTQYF.

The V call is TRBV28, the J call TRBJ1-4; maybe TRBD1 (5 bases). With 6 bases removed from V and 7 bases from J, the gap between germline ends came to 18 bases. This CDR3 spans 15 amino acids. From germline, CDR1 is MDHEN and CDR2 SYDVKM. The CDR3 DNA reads TGTGCCAGCAGCCCCAGGGTGGGGCTCGGTGAAAAACTGTTTTTT. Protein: CASSPRVGLGEKLFF.

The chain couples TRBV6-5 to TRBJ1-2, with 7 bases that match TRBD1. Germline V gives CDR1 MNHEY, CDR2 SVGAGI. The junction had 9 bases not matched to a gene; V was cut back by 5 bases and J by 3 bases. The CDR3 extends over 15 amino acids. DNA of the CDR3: TGTGCCAGCAGTCGACCAACCGGACAGGACTATGGCTACACCTTC. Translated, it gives CASSRPTGQDYGYTF.

This CDR3 is CASSLEAGKVYGYTF. In DNA form, the CDR3 reads TGTGCCAGCAGCTTGGAGGCAGGGAAGGTCTATGGCTACACCTTC. V usage is TRBV5-4 and J usage is TRBJ1-2; D may be TRBD1 (5 bases). CDR3 length: 15 residues. Between the trimmed V and J ends, which lost 0 bases and 4 bases, there was a span of 13 bases. Germline V CDR1 and CDR2: SGHNT, YYREEE (reference sequence). The full variable domain, with the rest looked up from reference TRBV5-4 and TRBJ1-2, is ETGVTQSPTHLIKTRGQQVTLRCSSQSGHNTVSWYQQALGQGPQFIFQYYREEENGRGNFPPRFSGLQFPNYSSELNVNALELDDSALYLCASSLEAGKVYGYTFGSGTRLTVV.

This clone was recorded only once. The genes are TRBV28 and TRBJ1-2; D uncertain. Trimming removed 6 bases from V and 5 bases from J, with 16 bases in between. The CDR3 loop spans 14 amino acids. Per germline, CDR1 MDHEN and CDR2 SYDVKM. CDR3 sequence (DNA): TGTGCCAGCAGGAACCTACGGGAATGGTATGGCTACACCTTC. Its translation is CASRNLREWYGYTF.

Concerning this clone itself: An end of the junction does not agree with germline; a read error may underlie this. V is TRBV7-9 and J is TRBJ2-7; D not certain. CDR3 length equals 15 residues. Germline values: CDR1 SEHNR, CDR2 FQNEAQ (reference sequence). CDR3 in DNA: TGTGCCAGCAGCTTAGTACCTATCACCGCTTACGGGCAGTACTTC. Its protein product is CASSLVPITAYGQYF.